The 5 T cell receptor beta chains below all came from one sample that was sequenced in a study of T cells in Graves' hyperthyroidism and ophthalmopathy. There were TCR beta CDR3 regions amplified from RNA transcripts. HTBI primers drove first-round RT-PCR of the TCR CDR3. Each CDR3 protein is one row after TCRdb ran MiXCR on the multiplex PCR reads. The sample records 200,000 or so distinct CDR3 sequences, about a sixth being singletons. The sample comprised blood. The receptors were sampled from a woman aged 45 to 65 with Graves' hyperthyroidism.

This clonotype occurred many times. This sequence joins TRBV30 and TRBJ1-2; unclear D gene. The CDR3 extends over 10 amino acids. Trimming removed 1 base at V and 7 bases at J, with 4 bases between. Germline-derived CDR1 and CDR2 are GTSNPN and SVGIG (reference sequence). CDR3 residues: CAWSGVGYTF. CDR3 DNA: TGTGCCTGGAGTGGGGTTGGCTACACCTTC.

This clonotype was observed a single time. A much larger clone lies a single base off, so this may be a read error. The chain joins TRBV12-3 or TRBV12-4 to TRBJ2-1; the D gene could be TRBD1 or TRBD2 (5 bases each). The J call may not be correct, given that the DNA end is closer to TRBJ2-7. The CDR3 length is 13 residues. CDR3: CASRWDLGNEQYF. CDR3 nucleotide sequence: TGTGCCAGCAGATGGGACCTGGGAAATGAGCAGTACTTC.

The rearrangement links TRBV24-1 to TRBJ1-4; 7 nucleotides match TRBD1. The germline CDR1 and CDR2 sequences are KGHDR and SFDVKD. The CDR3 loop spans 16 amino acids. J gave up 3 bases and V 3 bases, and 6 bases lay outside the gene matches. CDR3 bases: TGTGCCACCAGTGATCCGCGGACAGGAGCTAATGAAAAACTGTTTTTT. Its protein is CATSDPRTGANEKLFF.

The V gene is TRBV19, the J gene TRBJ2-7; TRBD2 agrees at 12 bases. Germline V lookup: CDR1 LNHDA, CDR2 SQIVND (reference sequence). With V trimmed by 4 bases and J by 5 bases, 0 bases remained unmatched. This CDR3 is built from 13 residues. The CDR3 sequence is CASSTSGRDEQYF. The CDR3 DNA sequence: TGTGCCAGTAGTACTAGCGGGAGGGACGAGCAGTACTTC.

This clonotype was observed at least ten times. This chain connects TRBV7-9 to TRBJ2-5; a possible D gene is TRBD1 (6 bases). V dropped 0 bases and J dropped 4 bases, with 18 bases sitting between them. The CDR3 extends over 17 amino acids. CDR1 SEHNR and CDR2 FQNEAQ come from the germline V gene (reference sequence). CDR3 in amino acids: CASSLAMGKEQGETQYF. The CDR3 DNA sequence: TGTGCCAGCAGCTTAGCGATGGGGAAGGAACAGGGAGAGACCCAGTACTTC.